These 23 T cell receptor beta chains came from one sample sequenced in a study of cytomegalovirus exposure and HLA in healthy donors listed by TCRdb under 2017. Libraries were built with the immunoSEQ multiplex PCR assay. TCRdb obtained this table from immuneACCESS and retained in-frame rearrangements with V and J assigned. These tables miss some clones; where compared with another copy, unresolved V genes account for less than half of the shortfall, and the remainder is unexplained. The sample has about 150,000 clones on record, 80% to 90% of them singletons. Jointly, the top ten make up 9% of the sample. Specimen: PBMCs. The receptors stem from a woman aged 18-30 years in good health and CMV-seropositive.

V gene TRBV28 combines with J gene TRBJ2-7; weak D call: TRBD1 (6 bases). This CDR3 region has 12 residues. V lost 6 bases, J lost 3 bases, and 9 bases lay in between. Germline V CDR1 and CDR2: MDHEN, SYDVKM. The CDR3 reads CASSQGNYEQYF. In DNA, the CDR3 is TGTGCCAGCAGCCAGGGGAACTACGAGCAGTACTTC. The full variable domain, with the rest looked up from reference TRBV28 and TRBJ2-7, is DVKVTQSSRYLVKRTGEKVFLECVQDMDHENMFWYRQDPGLGLRLIYFSYDVKMKEKGDIPEGYSVSREKKERFSLILESASTNQTSMYLCASSQGNYEQYFGPGTRLTVT.

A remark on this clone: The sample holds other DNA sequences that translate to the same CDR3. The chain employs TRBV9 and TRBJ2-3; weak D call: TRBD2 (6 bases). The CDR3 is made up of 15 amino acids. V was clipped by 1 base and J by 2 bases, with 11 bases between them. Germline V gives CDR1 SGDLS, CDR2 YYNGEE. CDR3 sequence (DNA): TGTGCCAGCAGCGTATCTGGAGGGTTCACAGATACGCAGTATTTT. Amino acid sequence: CASSVSGGFTDTQYF.

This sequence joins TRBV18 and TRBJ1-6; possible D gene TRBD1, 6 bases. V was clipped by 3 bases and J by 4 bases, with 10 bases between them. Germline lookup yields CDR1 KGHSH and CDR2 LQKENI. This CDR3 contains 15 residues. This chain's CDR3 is CASSPPGQYNSPLHF. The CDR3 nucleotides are TGTGCCAGCTCACCCCCCGGACAGTATAATTCACCCCTCCACTTT.

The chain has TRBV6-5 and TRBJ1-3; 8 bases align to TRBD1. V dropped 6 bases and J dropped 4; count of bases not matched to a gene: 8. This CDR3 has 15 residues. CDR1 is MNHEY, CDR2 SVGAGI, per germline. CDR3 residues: CASRPRGLSGNTIYF. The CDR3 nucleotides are TGTGCCAGCAGGCCCAGGGGGCTTTCAGGAAACACCATATATTTT.

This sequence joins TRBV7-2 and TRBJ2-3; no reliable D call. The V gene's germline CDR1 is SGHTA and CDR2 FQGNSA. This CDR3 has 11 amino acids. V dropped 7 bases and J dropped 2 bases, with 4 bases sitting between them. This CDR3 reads CASTSTDTQYF. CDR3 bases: TGTGCCAGCACGTCCACAGATACGCAGTATTTT.

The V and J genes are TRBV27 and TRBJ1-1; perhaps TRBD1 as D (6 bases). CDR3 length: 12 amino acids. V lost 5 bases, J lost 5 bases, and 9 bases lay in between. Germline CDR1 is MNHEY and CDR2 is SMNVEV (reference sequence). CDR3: CASSNRVTEAFF. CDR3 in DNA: TGTGCCAGCAGTAACAGGGTGACTGAAGCTTTCTTT.

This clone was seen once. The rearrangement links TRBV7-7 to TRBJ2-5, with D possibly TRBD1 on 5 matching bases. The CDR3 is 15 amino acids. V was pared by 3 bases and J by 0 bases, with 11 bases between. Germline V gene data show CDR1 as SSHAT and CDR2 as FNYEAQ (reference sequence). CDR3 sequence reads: CASSLGRRNQETQYF. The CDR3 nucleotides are TGTGCCAGCAGCTTGGGGCGACGGAACCAAGAGACCCAGTACTTC. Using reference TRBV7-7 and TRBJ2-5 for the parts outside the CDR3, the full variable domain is GAGVSQSPRYKVTKRGQDVTLRCDPISSHATLYWYQQALGQGPEFLTYFNYEAQPDKSGLPSDRFSAERPEGSISTLTIQRTEQRDSAMYRCASSLGRRNQETQYFGPGTRLLVL.

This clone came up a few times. CDR3 sequence (DNA): TGTGCCATCAGTGACTCAGGGCGGGGGACCTCCTACAATGAGCAGTTCTTC. Amino acid sequence: CAISDSGRGTSYNEQFF. The chain uses TRBV10-3 and TRBJ2-1; the match to TRBD2 covers 7 bases. The V and J ends lost 3 bases and 0 bases, in that order; junction bases with no gene match: 8. Germline CDR1 is ENHRY and CDR2 is SYGVKD. CDR3 size: 17 residues.

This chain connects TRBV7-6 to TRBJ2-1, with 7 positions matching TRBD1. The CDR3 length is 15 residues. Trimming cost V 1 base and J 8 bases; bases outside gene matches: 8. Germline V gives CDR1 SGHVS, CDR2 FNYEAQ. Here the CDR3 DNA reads TGTGCCAGCAGCTTAGGGGACAGAGCTATGGATGAGCAGTTCTTC. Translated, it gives CASSLGDRAMDEQFF.

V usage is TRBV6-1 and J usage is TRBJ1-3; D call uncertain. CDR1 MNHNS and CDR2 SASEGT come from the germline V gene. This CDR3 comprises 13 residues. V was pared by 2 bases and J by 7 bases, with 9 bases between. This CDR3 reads CASSEKPGNTIYF. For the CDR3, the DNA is TGTGCCAGCAGTGAAAAACCGGGGAACACCATATATTTT.

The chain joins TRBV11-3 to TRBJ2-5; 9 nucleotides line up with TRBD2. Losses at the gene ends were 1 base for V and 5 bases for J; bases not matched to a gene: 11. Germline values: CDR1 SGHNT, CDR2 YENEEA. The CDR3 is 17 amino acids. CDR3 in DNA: TGTGCCAGCAGCTTAGGAGTAGCGGCGGGGGGGCCGGAGACCCAGTACTTC. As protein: CASSLGVAAGGPETQYF.

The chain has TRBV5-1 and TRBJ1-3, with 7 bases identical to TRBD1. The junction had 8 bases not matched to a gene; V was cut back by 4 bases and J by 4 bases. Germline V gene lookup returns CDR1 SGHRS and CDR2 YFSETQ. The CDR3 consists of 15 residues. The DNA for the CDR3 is TGCGCCAGCAGCGCGCAAGGGGGCTCAGGAAACACCATATATTTT. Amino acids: CASSAQGGSGNTIYF. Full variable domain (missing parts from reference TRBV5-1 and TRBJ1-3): KAGVTQTPRYLIKTRGQQVTLSCSPISGHRSVSWYQQTPGQGLQFLFEYFSETQRNKGNFPGRFSGRQFSNSRSEMNVSTLELGDSALYLCASSAQGGSGNTIYFGEGSWLTVV.

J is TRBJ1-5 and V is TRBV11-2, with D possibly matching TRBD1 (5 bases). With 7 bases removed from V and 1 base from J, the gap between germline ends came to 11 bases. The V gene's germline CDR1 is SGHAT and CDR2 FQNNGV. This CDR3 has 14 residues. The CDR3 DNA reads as TGTGCCAGCACCTCGGGGGGGAGCAATCAGCCCCAGCATTTT. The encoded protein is CASTSGGSNQPQHF.

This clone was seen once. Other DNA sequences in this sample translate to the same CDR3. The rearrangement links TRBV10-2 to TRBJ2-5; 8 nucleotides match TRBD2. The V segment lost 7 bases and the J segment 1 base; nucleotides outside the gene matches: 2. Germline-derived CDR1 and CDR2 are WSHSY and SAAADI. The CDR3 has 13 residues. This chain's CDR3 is CASIAGGQETQYF. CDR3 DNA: TGCGCCAGCATCGCGGGGGGCCAAGAGACCCAGTACTTC.

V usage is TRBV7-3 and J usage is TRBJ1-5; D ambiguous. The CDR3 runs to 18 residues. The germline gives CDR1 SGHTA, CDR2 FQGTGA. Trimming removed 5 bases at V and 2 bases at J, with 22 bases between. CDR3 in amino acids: CASSPEDFDKWGNQPQHF. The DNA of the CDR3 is TGTGCCAGCAGCCCTGAGGACTTTGACAAGTGGGGCAATCAGCCCCAGCATTTT.

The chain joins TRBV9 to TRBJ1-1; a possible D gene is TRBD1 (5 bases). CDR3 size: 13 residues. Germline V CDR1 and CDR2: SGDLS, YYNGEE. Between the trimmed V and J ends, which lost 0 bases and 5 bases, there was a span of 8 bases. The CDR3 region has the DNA TGTGCCAGCAGCGTAGGTGGGGCTACTGAAGCTTTCTTT. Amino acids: CASSVGGATEAFF.

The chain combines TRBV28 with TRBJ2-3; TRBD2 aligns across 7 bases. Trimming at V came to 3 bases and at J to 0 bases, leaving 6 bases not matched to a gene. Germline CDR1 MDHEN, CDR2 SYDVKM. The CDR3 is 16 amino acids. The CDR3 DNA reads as TGTGCCAGCAGTTTTCGGCGGGGGTGGAGCACAGATACGCAGTATTTT. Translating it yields CASSFRRGWSTDTQYF.

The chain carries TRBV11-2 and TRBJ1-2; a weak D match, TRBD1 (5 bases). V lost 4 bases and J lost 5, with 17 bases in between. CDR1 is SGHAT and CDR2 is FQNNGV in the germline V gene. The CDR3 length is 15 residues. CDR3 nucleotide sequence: TGTGCCAGCAGCTACAGGATGGTGGCCTCTTATGGCTACACCTTC. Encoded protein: CASSYRMVASYGYTF.

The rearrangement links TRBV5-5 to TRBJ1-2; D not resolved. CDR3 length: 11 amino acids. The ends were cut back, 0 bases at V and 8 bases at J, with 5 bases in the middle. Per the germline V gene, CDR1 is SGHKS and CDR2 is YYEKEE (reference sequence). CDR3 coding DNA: TGTGCCAGCAGCTTGGGAGGGGGCTACACCTTC. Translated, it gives CASSLGGGYTF.

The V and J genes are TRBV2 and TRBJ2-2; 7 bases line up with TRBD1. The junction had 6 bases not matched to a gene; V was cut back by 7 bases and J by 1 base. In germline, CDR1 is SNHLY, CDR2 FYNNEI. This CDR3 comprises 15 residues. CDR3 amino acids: CASIMDRRNTGELFF. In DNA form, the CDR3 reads TGTGCCAGCATTATGGACAGGAGGAACACCGGGGAGCTGTTTTTT.

Written as DNA, the CDR3 is TGTGCCAGCAGTTACTACGGTAGCAATCAGCCCCAGCATTTT. It yields the protein CASSYYGSNQPQHF. This chain links TRBV6-6 with TRBJ1-5, with D unclear. CDR1 is MNHNY, CDR2 SVGAGI, per germline (reference sequence). V gave up 1 base and J gave up 0 bases, with 4 bases separating them. The CDR3 has 14 residues.

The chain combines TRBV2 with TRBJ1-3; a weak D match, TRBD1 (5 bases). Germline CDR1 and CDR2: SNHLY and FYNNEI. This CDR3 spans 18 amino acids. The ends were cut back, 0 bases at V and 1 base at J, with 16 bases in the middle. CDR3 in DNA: TGTGCCAGCAGTGAAGCGGGACGGACGGGGGGTTCTGGAAACACCATATATTTT. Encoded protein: CASSEAGRTGGSGNTIYF. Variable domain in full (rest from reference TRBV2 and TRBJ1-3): EPEVTQTPSHQVTQMGQEVILRCVPISNHLYFYWYRQILGQKVEFLVSFYNNEISEKSEIFDDQFSVERPDGSNFTLKIRSTKLEDSAMYFCASSEAGRTGGSGNTIYFGEGSWLTVV.

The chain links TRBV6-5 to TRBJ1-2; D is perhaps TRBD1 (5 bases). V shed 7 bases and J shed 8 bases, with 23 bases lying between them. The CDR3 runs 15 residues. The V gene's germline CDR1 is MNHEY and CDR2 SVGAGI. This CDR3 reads CASKPGGGEAGGYTF. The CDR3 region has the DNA TGTGCCAGCAAACCCGGCGGGGGGGAGGCAGGAGGCTACACCTTC.